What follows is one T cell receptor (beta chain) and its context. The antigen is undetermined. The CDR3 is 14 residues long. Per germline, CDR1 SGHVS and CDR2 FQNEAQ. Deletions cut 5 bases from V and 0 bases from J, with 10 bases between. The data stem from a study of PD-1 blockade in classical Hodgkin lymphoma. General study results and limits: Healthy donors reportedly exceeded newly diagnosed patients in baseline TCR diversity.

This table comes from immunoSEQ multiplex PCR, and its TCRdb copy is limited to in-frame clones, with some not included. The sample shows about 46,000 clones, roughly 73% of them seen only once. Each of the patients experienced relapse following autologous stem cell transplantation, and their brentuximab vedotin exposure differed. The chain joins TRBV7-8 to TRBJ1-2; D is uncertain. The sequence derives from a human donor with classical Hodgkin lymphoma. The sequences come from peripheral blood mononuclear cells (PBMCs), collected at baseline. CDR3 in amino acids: CASSLSSANYGYTF. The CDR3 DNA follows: TGTGCCAGCAGCCTCTCTTCAGCTAACTATGGCTACACCTTC. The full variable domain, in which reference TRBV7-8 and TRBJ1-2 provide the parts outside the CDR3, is GAGVSQSPRYKVAKRGQDVALRCDPISGHVSLFWYQQALGQGPEFLTYFQNEAQLDKSGLPSDRFFAERPEGSVSTLKIQRTQQEDSAVYLCASSLSSANYGYTFGSGTRLTVV.